These 22 T cell receptor beta chains share one sample of origin, sequenced in a study of glioma-infiltrating T cells after dendritic cell vaccination. Clones were read by immunoSEQ multiplex PCR, and TCRdb kept only the in-frame ones, dropping some. The sample has 75,000 to 100,000 clones, roughly three quarters seen once. The starting material was blood, obtained before dendritic cell vaccination. The receptors derive from a human donor with glioblastoma.

This clone has a handful of counts. The chain links TRBV10-3 to TRBJ2-5, with D possibly matching TRBD1 (6 bases). V lost 2 bases and J 0 bases, leaving 13 bases between the germline ends. The CDR3 is made up of 16 amino acids. Germline assignment: CDR1 ENHRY and CDR2 SYGVKD. The CDR3 nucleotides are TGTGCCATCAGTGAGCTGGCAGGGGTTCACCAAGAGACCCAGTACTTC. Its translation: CAISELAGVHQETQYF.

The chain recombines TRBV5-1 with TRBJ2-1; 8 bases agree with TRBD2. The germline V gene has CDR1 SGHRS and CDR2 YFSETQ. The CDR3 runs 16 residues. V dropped 1 base and J dropped 4; count of bases not matched to a gene: 7. Here the CDR3 DNA reads TGCGCCAGCAGCTTGAAAGGGGTAGCGGGATACAATGAGCAGTTCTTC. Residues: CASSLKGVAGYNEQFF.

This chain uses TRBV6-6 with TRBJ1-1; weak D call: TRBD1 (5 bases). With 6 bases removed from V and 1 base from J, the gap between germline ends came to 12 bases. CDR1 and CDR2 (germline): MNHNY, SVGAGI (reference sequence). The CDR3 totals 14 residues. This CDR3 is CASRTVGGNTEAFF. In DNA form, the CDR3 reads TGTGCCAGCAGAACGGTGGGGGGGAACACTGAAGCTTTCTTT.

This clone appeared a few times. The chain joins TRBV5-1 to TRBJ1-4; no definite D call. Germline values: CDR1 SGHRS, CDR2 YFSETQ. The CDR3 runs to 16 residues. V lost 1 base and J 6 bases, leaving 16 bases between the germline ends. The CDR3 region is CASSLFFAGLDEKLFF. CDR3 DNA: TGCGCCAGCAGCTTGTTCTTCGCGGGTTTGGATGAAAAACTGTTTTTT. Combining the CDR3 with reference TRBV5-1 and TRBJ1-4 gives the whole variable domain KAGVTQTPRYLIKTRGQQVTLSCSPISGHRSVSWYQQTPGQGLQFLFEYFSETQRNKGNFPGRFSGRQFSNSRSEMNVSTLELGDSALYLCASSLFFAGLDEKLFFGSGTQLSVL.

The V and J genes are TRBV10-3 and TRBJ2-1, with TRBD1 matching over 9 bases. Germline CDR1 is ENHRY and CDR2 is SYGVKD. With 11 bases clipped from V and 0 bases from J, the junction kept 17 bases outside the gene matches. This CDR3 is 18 amino acids long. The CDR3 here is CAVRPGQGKSISYNEQFF. CDR3 DNA: TGTGCCGTCCGACCGGGACAGGGTAAATCAATCTCCTACAATGAGCAGTTCTTC.

For this clone: A junction end diverges from the germline sequence, so it may reflect a read error. This sequence joins TRBV7-7 and TRBJ2-1; 10 bases align to TRBD2. The germline gives CDR1 SSHAT, CDR2 FNYEAQ (reference sequence). CDR3 length: 16 residues. The chain's CDR3 is CASSLSAGGAYNEQFF. In DNA, the CDR3 is TGTGCTAGCAGTCTCTCAGCGGGAGGGGCCTACAATGAGCAGTTCTTC.

The chain carries TRBV7-3 and TRBJ2-1; 13 bases are shared with TRBD2. Germline loops: CDR1 SGHTA, CDR2 FQGTGA. Trimming took 1 base from V and 7 from J; bases not matched to a gene: 4. The CDR3 totals 16 residues. DNA of the CDR3: TGTGCCAGCAGCTTAAGGGGGACTAGCGGGATTAATGAGCAGTTCTTC. This codes for CASSLRGTSGINEQFF.

The chain uses TRBV29-1 and TRBJ2-1, with 8 bases identical to TRBD2. The germline gives CDR1 SQVTM, CDR2 ANQGSEA. The J segment lost 2 bases and the V segment lost 4 bases, leaving 1 base of the junction unmatched. The CDR3 is 13 amino acids. The CDR3 is CSVAGRAYNEQFF. The CDR3 DNA is TGCAGCGTTGCCGGGAGGGCCTACAATGAGCAGTTCTTC.

The V call is TRBV2, the J call TRBJ2-1, with 8 bases lining up with TRBD2. The J segment lost 2 bases and the V segment lost 8 bases, leaving 8 bases of the junction unmatched. The CDR3 loop spans 15 amino acids. Germline V CDR1 and CDR2: SNHLY, FYNNEI. As DNA, the CDR3 is TGTGCCAGCTGTTTGGATAGCGGGGCCTACAATGAGCAGTTCTTC. Amino acid sequence: CASCLDSGAYNEQFF.

J is TRBJ2-6 and V is TRBV30; D may be TRBD2 (5 bases). Germline loops: CDR1 GTSNPN, CDR2 SVGIG (reference sequence). Trimming pared 2 bases from V and 4 bases from J, leaving 15 bases between. The CDR3 is made up of 16 amino acids. The CDR3 is CAWSLIVPGGANVLTF. CDR3 bases: TGTGCCTGGAGTTTGATTGTACCGGGAGGGGCCAACGTCCTGACTTTC.

Of note for this clone: The DNA is left out, because the CDR3 cannot be placed on it with certainty; the CDR3 is given as TCRdb lists it. The rearrangement links TRBV5-6 to TRBJ2-1; the DNA was not compared with TRBD1, the D call given in the table. In germline, CDR1 is SGHDT, CDR2 YYEEEE. The CDR3 is 13 amino acids in total, end residues counted. CDR3 region: CASSPVGPGTKFF.

This clone was picked up one time. The V gene is TRBV5-1, the J gene TRBJ2-3; maybe TRBD2 (5 bases). This CDR3 is 13 amino acids long. Germline-derived CDR1 and CDR2 are SGHRS and YFSETQ. V lost 1 base and J 5 bases, leaving 8 bases between the germline ends. CDR3 sequence reads: CASSLFEGDTQYF. In DNA form, the CDR3 reads TGCGCCAGCAGCTTGTTTGAGGGAGATACGCAGTATTTT.

The rearrangement joins TRBV28 to TRBJ2-7; D is unclear. This CDR3 spans 11 amino acids. Trimming took off 6 bases at V and 3 bases at J, with 6 bases between the two ends. CDR1 is MDHEN and CDR2 is SYDVKM in the germline V gene. CDR3 nucleotide sequence: TGTGCCAGCAGCCTAGACTACGAGCAGTACTTC. Its protein is CASSLDYEQYF.

The chain carries TRBV7-9 and TRBJ1-2; no firm D call. The germline gives CDR1 SEHNR, CDR2 FQNEAQ (reference sequence). V lost 0 bases and J lost 4, with 6 bases in between. CDR3 size: 13 residues. CDR3 in DNA: TGTGCCAGCAGCTTAGCGGAGAGCTATGGCTACACCTTC. It encodes CASSLAESYGYTF.

This chain joins TRBV19 and TRBJ2-5, with 10 bases lining up with TRBD2. CDR1 is LNHDA, CDR2 SQIVND, per germline (reference sequence). Losses at the gene ends were 6 bases for V and 5 bases for J; bases not matched to a gene: 15. The CDR3 is 17 residues long. The CDR3 loop is CASSQEVLAGVGETQYF. In nucleotides, the CDR3 is TGTGCCAGTAGCCAGGAGGTCCTAGCGGGAGTAGGGGAGACCCAGTACTTC. The variable domain in full, completed from reference TRBV19 and TRBJ2-5, reads DGGITQSPKYLFRKEGQNVTLSCEQNLNHDAMYWYRQDPGQGLRLIYYSQIVNDFQKGDIAEGYSVSREKKESFPLTVTSAQKNPTAFYLCASSQEVLAGVGETQYFGPGTRLLVL.

This clone was found a few times. The V call is TRBV4-1, the J call TRBJ2-7; D remains ambiguous. Germline V gives CDR1 MGHRA, CDR2 YSYEKL. V was pared by 8 bases and J by 3 bases, with 11 bases between. CDR3 size: 12 residues. The CDR3 nucleotides are TGCGCCAGCTTATCTCCCCGCTACGAGCAGTACTTC. This encodes CASLSPRYEQYF.

The chain uses TRBV9 and TRBJ2-1, with 8 bases aligning to TRBD2. CDR1 SGDLS and CDR2 YYNGEE come from the germline V gene. This CDR3 contains 16 residues. With V trimmed by 7 bases and J by 0 bases, 9 bases remained unmatched. The CDR3 spells CASAPTLAGSYNEQFF. DNA for the CDR3: TGTGCCAGCGCCCCCACGCTAGCGGGCTCCTACAATGAGCAGTTCTTC.

The V gene is TRBV5-8, the J gene TRBJ2-1; D may be TRBD2 (5 bases). The CDR3 covers 12 residues. Trimming removed 7 bases from V and 4 bases from J, with 9 bases in between. CDR1 SGHTS and CDR2 YDEGEE come from the germline V gene. CDR3 DNA: TGTGCCAGCCGGGGAAATTACAATGAGCAGTTCTTC. Protein sequence: CASRGNYNEQFF.

This sequence joins TRBV15 and TRBJ2-7, with D possibly being TRBD1 (6 bases). Trimming stripped 4 bases from V and 3 bases from J, with 13 bases between. Per the germline V gene, CDR1 is LNHNV and CDR2 is YYDKDF (reference sequence). This CDR3 spans 14 amino acids. This chain's CDR3 is CATSTYRDLYEQYF. CDR3 DNA: TGTGCCACCAGCACCTACAGGGACCTCTACGAGCAGTACTTC.

The chain uses TRBV10-2 and TRBJ2-7; D uncertain. V dropped 0 bases and J dropped 2 bases, with 11 bases sitting between them. The germline V gene encodes CDR1 WSHSY and CDR2 SAAADI. The CDR3 extends over 15 amino acids. The CDR3 DNA is TGCGCCAGCAGTGAGTCGGGCAGGTCAGCCTACGAGCAGTACTTC. Its protein is CASSESGRSAYEQYF.

This clone was detected a few times. The chain couples TRBV6-5 to TRBJ1-3, with 7 bases aligning to TRBD1. V was clipped by 2 bases and J by 2 bases; unmatched bases: 3. Per germline, CDR1 MNHEY and CDR2 SVGAGI. This CDR3 is 15 amino acids long. CDR3 loop: CASSYDRVPGNTIYF. CDR3 sequence (DNA): TGTGCCAGCAGTTACGACAGGGTCCCTGGAAACACCATATATTTT.

This chain uses TRBV7-9 with TRBJ1-1, with 8 positions matching TRBD1. Germline V CDR1 and CDR2: SEHNR, FQNEAQ (reference sequence). The CDR3 totals 15 residues. V shed 4 bases and J 4 bases; nucleotides not matched to a gene: 8. In DNA form, the CDR3 reads TGTGCCAGCAGCTCCACAACAGGGGGGAGCACTGAAGCTTTCTTT. This encodes CASSSTTGGSTEAFF.